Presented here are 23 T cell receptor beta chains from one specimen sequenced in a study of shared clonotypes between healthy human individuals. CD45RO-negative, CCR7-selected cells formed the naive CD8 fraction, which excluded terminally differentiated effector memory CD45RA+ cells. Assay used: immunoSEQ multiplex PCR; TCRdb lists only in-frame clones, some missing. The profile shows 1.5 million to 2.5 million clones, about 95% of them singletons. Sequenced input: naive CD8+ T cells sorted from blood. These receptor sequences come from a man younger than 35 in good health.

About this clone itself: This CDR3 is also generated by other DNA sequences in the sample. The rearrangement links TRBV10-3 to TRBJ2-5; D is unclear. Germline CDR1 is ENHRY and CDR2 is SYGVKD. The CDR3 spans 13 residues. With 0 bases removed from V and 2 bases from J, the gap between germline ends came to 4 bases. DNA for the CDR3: TGTGCCATCAGTGAGTCCCGTCAAGAGACCCAGTACTTC. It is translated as CAISESRQETQYF.

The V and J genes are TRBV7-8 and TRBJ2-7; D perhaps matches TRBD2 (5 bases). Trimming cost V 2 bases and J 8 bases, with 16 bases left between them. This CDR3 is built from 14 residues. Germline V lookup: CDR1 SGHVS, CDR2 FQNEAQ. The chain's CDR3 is CASSLSEGPSQQYF. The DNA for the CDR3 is TGTGCCAGCAGCTTATCCGAGGGTCCCAGCCAGCAGTACTTC.

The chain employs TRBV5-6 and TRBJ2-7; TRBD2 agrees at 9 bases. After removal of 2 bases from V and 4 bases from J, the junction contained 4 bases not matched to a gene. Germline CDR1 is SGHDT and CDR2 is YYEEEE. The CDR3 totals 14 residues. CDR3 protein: CASSFSGLAYEQYF. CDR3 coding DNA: TGTGCCAGCAGCTTTTCAGGACTAGCGTACGAGCAGTACTTC. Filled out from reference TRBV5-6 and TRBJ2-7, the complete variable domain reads DAGVTQSPTHLIKTRGQQVTLRCSPKSGHDTVSWYQQALGQGPQFIFQYYEEEERQRGNFPDRFSGHQFPNYSSELNVNALLLGDSALYLCASSFSGLAYEQYFGPGTRLTVT.

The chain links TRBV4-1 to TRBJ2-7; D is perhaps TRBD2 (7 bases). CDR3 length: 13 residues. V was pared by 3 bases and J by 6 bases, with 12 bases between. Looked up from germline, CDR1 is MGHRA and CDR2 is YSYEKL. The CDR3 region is CASSHRGGGEQYF. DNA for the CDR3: TGCGCCAGCAGCCATAGGGGGGGAGGCGAGCAGTACTTC.

The CDR3 region is CAISESERQGTDTQYF. In DNA form, the CDR3 reads TGTGCCATCAGTGAGTCGGAACGACAGGGGACAGATACGCAGTATTTT. The chain joins TRBV10-3 to TRBJ2-3; TRBD1 matches 8 bases. Germline assignment: CDR1 ENHRY and CDR2 SYGVKD. J lost 3 bases, V lost 0 bases, and 5 bases had no gene match. The CDR3 loop spans 16 amino acids.

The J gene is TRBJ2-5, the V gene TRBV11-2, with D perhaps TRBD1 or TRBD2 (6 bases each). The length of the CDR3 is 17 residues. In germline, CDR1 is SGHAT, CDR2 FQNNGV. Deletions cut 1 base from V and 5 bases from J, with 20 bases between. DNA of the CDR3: TGTGCCAGCAGCTTAGGGGATGGAGGGGGTAGGAGCGAGACCCAGTACTTC. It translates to CASSLGDGGGRSETQYF.

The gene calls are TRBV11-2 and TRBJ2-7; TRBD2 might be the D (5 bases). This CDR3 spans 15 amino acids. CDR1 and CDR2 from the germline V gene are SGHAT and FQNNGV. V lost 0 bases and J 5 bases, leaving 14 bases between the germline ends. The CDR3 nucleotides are TGTGCCAGCAGCTTAGAACTACTTCGCGGGCACGAGCAGTACTTC. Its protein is CASSLELLRGHEQYF.

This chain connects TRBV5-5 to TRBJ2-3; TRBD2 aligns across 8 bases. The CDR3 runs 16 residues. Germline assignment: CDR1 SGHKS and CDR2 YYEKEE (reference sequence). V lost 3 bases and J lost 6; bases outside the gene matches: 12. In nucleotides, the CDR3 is TGTGCCAGCAGCTCCAGGGGTAGCGGGGTGATGGATACGCAGTATTTT. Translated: CASSSRGSGVMDTQYF.

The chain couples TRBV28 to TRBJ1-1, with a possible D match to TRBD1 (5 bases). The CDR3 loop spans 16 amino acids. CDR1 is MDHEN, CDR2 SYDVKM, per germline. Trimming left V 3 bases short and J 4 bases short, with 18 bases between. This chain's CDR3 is CASSFGTDSFGTEAFF. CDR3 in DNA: TGTGCCAGCAGTTTCGGGACGGACTCTTTCGGCACTGAAGCTTTCTTT.

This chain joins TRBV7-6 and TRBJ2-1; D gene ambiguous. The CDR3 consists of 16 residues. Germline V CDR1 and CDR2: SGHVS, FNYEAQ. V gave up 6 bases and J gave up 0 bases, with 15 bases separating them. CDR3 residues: CASSLEAHSSYNEQFF. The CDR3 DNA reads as TGTGCCAGCAGTCTAGAAGCGCACAGCTCCTACAATGAGCAGTTCTTC.

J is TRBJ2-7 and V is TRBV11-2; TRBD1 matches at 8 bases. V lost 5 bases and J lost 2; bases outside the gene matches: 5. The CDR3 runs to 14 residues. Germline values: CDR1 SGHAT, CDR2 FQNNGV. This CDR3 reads CASSLRDRTYEQYF. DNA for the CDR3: TGTGCCAGCAGCCTCCGGGACAGGACCTACGAGCAGTACTTC.

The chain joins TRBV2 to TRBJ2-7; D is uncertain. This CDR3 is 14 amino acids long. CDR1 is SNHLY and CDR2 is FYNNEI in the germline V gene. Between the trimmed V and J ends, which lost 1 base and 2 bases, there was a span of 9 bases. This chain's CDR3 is CASSEGRITYEQYF. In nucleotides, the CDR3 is TGTGCCAGCAGTGAAGGCAGGATTACCTACGAGCAGTACTTC.

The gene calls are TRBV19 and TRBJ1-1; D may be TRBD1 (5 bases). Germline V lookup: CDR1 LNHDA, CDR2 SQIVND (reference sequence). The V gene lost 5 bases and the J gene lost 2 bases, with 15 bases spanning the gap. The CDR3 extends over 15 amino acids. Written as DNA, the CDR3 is TGTGCCAGTAGTCCGCGGGACGTACTTAACACTGAAGCTTTCTTT. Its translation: CASSPRDVLNTEAFF.

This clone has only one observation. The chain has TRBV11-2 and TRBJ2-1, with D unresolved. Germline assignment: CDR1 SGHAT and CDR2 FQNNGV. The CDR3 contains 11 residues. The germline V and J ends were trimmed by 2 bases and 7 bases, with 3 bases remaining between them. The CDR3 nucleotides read TGTGCCAGCAGCTTACAGAATGAGCAGTTCTTC. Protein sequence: CASSLQNEQFF.

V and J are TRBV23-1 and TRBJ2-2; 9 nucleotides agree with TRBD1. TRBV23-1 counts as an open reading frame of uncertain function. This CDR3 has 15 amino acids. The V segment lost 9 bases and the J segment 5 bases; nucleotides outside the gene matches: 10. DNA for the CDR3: TGCGCCAGAGGAACAGGGGGCTTGAGGACCGGGGAGCTGTTTTTT. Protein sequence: CARGTGGLRTGELFF.

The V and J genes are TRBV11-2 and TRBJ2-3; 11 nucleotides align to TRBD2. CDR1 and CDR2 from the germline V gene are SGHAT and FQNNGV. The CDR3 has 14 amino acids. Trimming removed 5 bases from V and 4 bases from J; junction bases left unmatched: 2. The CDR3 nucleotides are TGTGCCAGCAGCGTTAGCGGGGGGGCAGATACGCAGTATTTT. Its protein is CASSVSGGADTQYF.

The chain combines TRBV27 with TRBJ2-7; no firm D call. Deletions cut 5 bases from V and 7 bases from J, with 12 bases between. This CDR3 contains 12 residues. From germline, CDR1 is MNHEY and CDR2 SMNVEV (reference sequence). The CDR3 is CASSRTDGEQYF. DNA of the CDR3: TGTGCCAGCAGTCGAACGGACGGAGAGCAGTACTTC.

The CDR3 coding sequence is TGTGCCAGCAGCTCCCCGGGGACTAGGAAAGTCTATGAGCAGTTCTTC. Translating gives CASSSPGTRKVYEQFF. The chain is built from TRBV7-9 and TRBJ2-1; 8 bases fit TRBD2. The junction had 13 bases not matched to a gene; V was cut back by 4 bases and J by 8 bases. The CDR3 is 16 amino acids. Looked up from germline, CDR1 is SEHNR and CDR2 is FQNEAQ (reference sequence).

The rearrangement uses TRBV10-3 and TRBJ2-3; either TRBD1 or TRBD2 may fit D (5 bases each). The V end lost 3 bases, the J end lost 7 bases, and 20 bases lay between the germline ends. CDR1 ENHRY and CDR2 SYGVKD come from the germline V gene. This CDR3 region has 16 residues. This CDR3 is CAISDGGMDGPYTQYF. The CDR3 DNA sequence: TGTGCCATCAGTGATGGGGGTATGGATGGGCCCTATACGCAGTATTTT.

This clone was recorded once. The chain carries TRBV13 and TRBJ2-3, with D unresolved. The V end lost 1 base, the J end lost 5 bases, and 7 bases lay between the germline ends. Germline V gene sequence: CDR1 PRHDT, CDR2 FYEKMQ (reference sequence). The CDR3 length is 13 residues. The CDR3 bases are TGTGCCAGCAGCTTAGCCGGAATAGATACGCAGTATTTT. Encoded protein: CASSLAGIDTQYF.

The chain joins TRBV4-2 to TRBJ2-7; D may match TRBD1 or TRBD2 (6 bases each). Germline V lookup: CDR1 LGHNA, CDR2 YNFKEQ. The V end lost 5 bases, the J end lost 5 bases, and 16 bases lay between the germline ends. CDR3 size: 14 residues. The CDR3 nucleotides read TGTGCCAGCAGCTTCGAGGAGGGGGTCCACGAGCAGTACTTC. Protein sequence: CASSFEEGVHEQYF.

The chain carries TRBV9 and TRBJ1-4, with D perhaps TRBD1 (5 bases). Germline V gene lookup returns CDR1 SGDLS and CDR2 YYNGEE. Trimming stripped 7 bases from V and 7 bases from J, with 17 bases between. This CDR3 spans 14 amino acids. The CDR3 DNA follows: TGTGCCAGCGCCTATGGGGCGGGGCGTGAAAAACTGTTTTTT. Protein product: CASAYGAGREKLFF.

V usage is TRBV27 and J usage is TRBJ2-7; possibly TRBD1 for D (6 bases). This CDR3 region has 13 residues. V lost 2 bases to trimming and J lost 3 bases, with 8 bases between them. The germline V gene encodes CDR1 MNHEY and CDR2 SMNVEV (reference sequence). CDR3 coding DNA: TGTGCCAGCAGTTTAACAGGGCTCTACGAGCAGTACTTC. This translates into CASSLTGLYEQYF.